Listed here are 15 T cell receptor beta chains from one sample, sequenced in a study of beta chain features in type 1 diabetes. Of the isolated RNA, all was reverse transcribed, and so the sequenced material was expressed TCRB transcripts. Sequencing used immunoSEQ multiplex PCR; TCRdb keeps in-frame clones, though not all of them. The sample yields 200,000 to 250,000 clones, 14% seen once. The sequencing sample was made of naive CD4+ T cells from blood. These receptors were taken from a woman aged 40-49 years in good health.

This chain links TRBV2 with TRBJ2-1, with D tentatively TRBD1 (8 bases). There are 17 residues in the CDR3. The germline V gene encodes CDR1 SNHLY and CDR2 FYNNEI. Trimming shortened V by 3 bases and J by 5 bases, and 20 bases separated the two germline ends. CDR3 nucleotides: TGTGCCAGCAGTGAGCCACCTGGACAGGGACTAAACAATGAGCAGTTCTTC. Its protein is CASSEPPGQGLNNEQFF.

This clone turned up a few times. V usage is TRBV5-1 and J usage is TRBJ2-2; TRBD2 might be the D (5 bases). Germline V gene lookup returns CDR1 SGHRS and CDR2 YFSETQ. V shed 4 bases and J shed 9 bases, with 13 bases lying between them. The CDR3 totals 13 residues. Here the CDR3 reads CASSSAGSWELFF. DNA of the CDR3: TGCGCCAGCAGCAGCGCGGGTTCGTGGGAGCTGTTTTTT.

As concerns this clone: Other DNA sequences in the same sample also yield this CDR3. The chain combines TRBV27 with TRBJ1-1; D possibly corresponds to TRBD1 (5 bases). The germline CDR1 and CDR2 sequences are MNHEY and SMNVEV (reference sequence). The CDR3 consists of 13 residues. The V end was cut by 1 base, the J end by 4 bases, with 7 bases between. The DNA of the CDR3 is TGTGCCAGCAGTTTATTGGGGGGCACTGAAGCTTTCTTT. Translating it yields CASSLLGGTEAFF.

This clone was detected only a few times. The rearrangement links TRBV4-2 to TRBJ2-5, with D unclear. V was shortened by 3 bases and J by 0 bases, with 14 bases between the two germline ends. The CDR3 contains 16 residues. Germline-derived CDR1 and CDR2 are LGHNA and YNFKEQ. CDR3 residues: CASSQSDTRYQETQYF. In DNA, the CDR3 is TGTGCCAGCAGCCAGAGTGACACCAGGTACCAAGAGACCCAGTACTTC.

This chain links TRBV5-1 with TRBJ2-1; 8 nucleotides align to TRBD1. The germline V gene has CDR1 SGHRS and CDR2 YFSETQ. The junction had 17 bases not matched to a gene; V was cut back by 5 bases and J by 7 bases. The CDR3 contains 17 residues. The CDR3, as DNA: TGCGCCAGCAGGTACACGACAGGGGCCGGTGGAAGGAATGAGCAGTTCTTC. Translation: CASRYTTGAGGRNEQFF.

The CDR3 reads CASSLPQGGISYEQYF. The CDR3 DNA sequence: TGCGCCAGCAGCTTGCCCCAGGGGGGAATTTCCTACGAGCAGTACTTC. V gene TRBV5-1 combines with J gene TRBJ2-7; a possible D gene is TRBD1 (7 bases). This CDR3 contains 16 residues. Germline CDR1 and CDR2: SGHRS and YFSETQ. V gave up 1 base and J gave up 1 base, with 15 bases separating them.

The CDR3 region has the DNA TGTGCCAGCAGCTTATGGGCCAGGGGAAGATCACCCCTCCACTTT. This gives the protein CASSLWARGRSPLHF. This chain joins TRBV13 and TRBJ1-6; D is perhaps TRBD1 (6 bases). The CDR3 is 15 residues long. V lost 2 bases and J 10 bases, leaving 15 bases between the germline ends. Germline V lookup: CDR1 PRHDT, CDR2 FYEKMQ (reference sequence). Full variable domain (rest looked up from reference TRBV13 and TRBJ1-6): AAGVIQSPRHLIKEKRETATLKCYPIPRHDTVYWYQQGPGQDPQFLISFYEKMQSDKGSIPDRFSAQQFSDYHSELNMSSLELGDSALYFCASSLWARGRSPLHFGNGTRLTVT.

This clone showed up just a few times. The gene calls are TRBV7-9 and TRBJ1-4; D gene ambiguous. CDR3 size: 10 residues. V was cut by 5 bases and J by 8 bases, with 3 bases left in between. The germline V gene encodes CDR1 SEHNR and CDR2 FQNEAQ (reference sequence). CDR3 amino acids: CASSGEKLFF. CDR3 DNA: TGTGCCAGCAGCGGCGAAAAACTGTTTTTT.

The rearrangement joins TRBV9 to TRBJ1-2; D not certain. V was trimmed by 0 bases and J by 5 bases, leaving 14 bases between them. Germline V gene lookup returns CDR1 SGDLS and CDR2 YYNGEE. CDR3 length: 15 amino acids. CDR3 in amino acids: CASSVGEGASYGYTF. The CDR3 DNA is TGTGCCAGCAGCGTAGGAGAGGGAGCAAGTTATGGCTACACCTTC.

The gene calls are TRBV6-5 and TRBJ1-1, with D perhaps matching TRBD1 (6 bases). The ends were cut back, 7 bases at V and 5 bases at J, with 17 bases in the middle. Germline V gene sequence: CDR1 MNHEY, CDR2 SVGAGI. The CDR3 contains 14 residues. In DNA, the CDR3 is TGTGCCAGCAAAGACAGGTTTAAAGAAACTGAAGCTTTCTTT. Residues: CASKDRFKETEAFF.

This clone was detected a few times. This rearrangement joins TRBV11-1 to TRBJ1-1, with 9 bases identical to TRBD1. The J segment lost 2 bases and the V segment lost 5 bases, leaving 6 bases of the junction unmatched. The CDR3 is 15 residues long. Per germline, CDR1 SGHAT and CDR2 FQDESV (reference sequence). The CDR3 spells CASSPSDRGNTEAFF. The CDR3 DNA is TGTGCCAGCAGCCCCTCGGACAGGGGTAACACTGAAGCTTTCTTT.

The chain uses TRBV29-1 and TRBJ1-2; D unresolved. CDR3 length: 12 residues. The V and J ends lost 4 bases and 3 bases respectively, with 9 bases between them. The germline CDR1 and CDR2 sequences are SQVTM and ANQGSEA. As DNA, the CDR3 is TGCAGCGTTGGGGTGGGCGACTATGGCTACACCTTC. It specifies CSVGVGDYGYTF. Full variable domain (rest looked up from reference TRBV29-1 and TRBJ1-2): SAVISQKPSRDICQRGTSLTIQCQVDSQVTMMFWYRQQPGQSLTLIATANQGSEATYESGFVIDKFPISRPNLTFSTLTVSNMSPEDSSIYLCSVGVGDYGYTFGSGTRLTVV.

This clone turned up a few times. The V call is TRBV9, the J call TRBJ1-1, with TRBD1 matching over 7 bases. J lost 0 bases, V lost 3 bases, and 8 bases had no gene match. This CDR3 region has 16 residues. Looked up from germline, CDR1 is SGDLS and CDR2 is YYNGEE. This CDR3 reads CASSGRDRAMNTEAFF. Here the CDR3 DNA reads TGTGCCAGCAGCGGGCGGGACAGAGCAATGAACACTGAAGCTTTCTTT.

This CDR3 reads CASSRDSITDTQYF. CDR3 DNA sequence: TGTGCCAGCAGCCGGGACAGCATCACAGATACGCAGTATTTT. The chain is built from TRBV7-8 and TRBJ2-3; 7 nucleotides align to TRBD1. The CDR3 has 14 amino acids. V lost 5 bases and J lost 2; bases outside the gene matches: 4. Germline V CDR1 and CDR2: SGHVS, FQNEAQ.

This clone showed up just a few times. The gene calls are TRBV11-2 and TRBJ2-1, with D hard to call. The CDR3 has 17 residues. Per germline, CDR1 SGHAT and CDR2 FQNNGV. Between the trimmed V and J ends, which lost 1 base and 8 bases, there was a span of 21 bases. CDR3 sequence: CASSLGLWLARSYEQFF. The CDR3 DNA reads as TGTGCCAGCAGCTTAGGTCTATGGTTAGCCCGCAGCTATGAGCAGTTCTTC. The whole variable domain, filled in from reference TRBV11-2 and TRBJ2-1, reads EAGVAQSPRYKIIEKRQSVAFWCNPISGHATLYWYQQILGQGPKLLIQFQNNGVVDDSQLPKDRFSAERLKGVDSTLKIQPAKLEDSAVYLCASSLGLWLARSYEQFFGPGTRLTVL.